This passage covers 14 T cell receptor beta chains from one sample sequenced in a study of tumour-infiltrating T cells in Burkitt lymphoma. Libraries were prepared by immunoSEQ multiplex PCR; TCRdb keeps only in-frame clonotypes and omits some of them. The sample shows more than 40,000 clones, roughly 30% of them seen only once. The specimen was tumor tissue. Source of these receptors: a human donor with Burkitt lymphoma.

This clone was recorded a few times. This sequence joins TRBV6-1 and TRBJ2-7; D unresolved. Germline CDR1 and CDR2: MNHNS and SASEGT. CDR3 length: 12 residues. The germline V and J ends were trimmed by 8 bases and 1 base, with 9 bases remaining between them. For the CDR3, the DNA is TGTGCCAGCGTGGTGGGATCCTACGAGCAGTACTTC. It encodes CASVVGSYEQYF.

The rearrangement joins TRBV7-2 to TRBJ1-5; a possible D gene is TRBD1 (5 bases). Germline V CDR1 and CDR2: SGHTA, FQGNSA. CDR3 length: 16 amino acids. V shed 1 base and J shed 7 bases, with 17 bases lying between them. The DNA for the CDR3 is TGTGCCAGCAGCTTAGGAGGGCGGGGGGGAAGGCAGCCCCAGCATTTT. As protein: CASSLGGRGGRQPQHF. Complete variable domain (other parts from reference TRBV7-2 and TRBJ1-5): GAGVSQSPSNKVTEKGKDVELRCDPISGHTALYWYRQSLGQGLEFLIYFQGNSAPDKSGLPSDRFSAERTGGSVSTLTIQRTQQEDSAVYLCASSLGGRGGRQPQHFGDGTRLSIL.

The chain couples TRBV7-2 to TRBJ2-5; TRBD1 matches 10 bases. The CDR3 consists of 14 residues. Germline V gene sequence: CDR1 SGHTA, CDR2 FQGNSA. The V gene end was trimmed by 9 bases and the J gene end by 2 bases; junction bases not matched to a gene: 6. The CDR3 sequence: CASSRDRGQETQYF. In nucleotides, the CDR3 is TGTGCCAGTTCCCGGGACAGGGGACAAGAGACCCAGTACTTC.

On this clone itself: The junction departs from the called germline gene at one end, perhaps through a read error. The same CDR3 arises from other DNA sequences in this sample as well. The chain has TRBV5-4 and TRBJ1-2; possibly TRBD1 for D (5 bases). This CDR3 region has 15 residues. The germline CDR1 and CDR2 sequences are SGHNT and YYREEE (reference sequence). CDR3 coding DNA: TGTGCCAGCAGCTTGGCTCTCAGGGCCAAGAATGGCTACACATTC. Amino acids: CASSLALRAKNGYTF.

This rearrangement joins TRBV7-9 to TRBJ1-5; D gene unclear. Germline-derived CDR1 and CDR2 are SEHNR and FQNEAQ (reference sequence). This CDR3 spans 14 amino acids. V gave up 0 bases and J gave up 3 bases, with 6 bases separating them. CDR3 DNA: TGTGCCAGCAGCTTAGCCGGGAACAATCAGCCCCAGCATTTT. Translating it yields CASSLAGNNQPQHF.

This chain uses TRBV2 with TRBJ1-5; D gene ambiguous. This CDR3 is 13 amino acids long. Trimming took 4 bases from V and 1 from J, leaving 5 bases between them. Per germline, CDR1 SNHLY and CDR2 FYNNEI. This chain's CDR3 is CASSGQSNQPQHF. The CDR3 DNA reads TGTGCCAGCAGTGGGCAAAGCAATCAGCCCCAGCATTTT. The whole variable domain, remainder taken from reference TRBV2 and TRBJ1-5, is EPEVTQTPSHQVTQMGQEVILRCVPISNHLYFYWYRQILGQKVEFLVSFYNNEISEKSEIFDDQFSVERPDGSNFTLKIRSTKLEDSAMYFCASSGQSNQPQHFGDGTRLSIL.

This clone was picked up a small number of times. The chain links TRBV7-2 to TRBJ1-2, with D uncertain. The germline gives CDR1 SGHTA, CDR2 FQGNSA. The CDR3 consists of 12 residues. Trimming removed 7 bases at V and 4 bases at J, with 10 bases between. CDR3 protein: CASKSNFYGYTF. CDR3 nucleotides: TGTGCCAGCAAATCCAACTTCTATGGCTACACCTTC.

CDR3 in DNA: TGTGCCAGCAGCTCGCCTTACAGGGGGAACGGCTACACCTTC. Protein sequence: CASSSPYRGNGYTF. The V and J genes are TRBV5-4 and TRBJ1-2, with 8 bases fitting TRBD1. Germline assignment: CDR1 SGHNT and CDR2 YYREEE (reference sequence). J gave up 8 bases and V 3 bases, and 9 bases lay outside the gene matches. The CDR3 loop spans 14 amino acids.

As DNA, the CDR3 is TGTGCCAGCAGCTTACCCGGGTCCTACGAGCAGTACTTC. It codes for CASSLPGSYEQYF. V gene TRBV11-2 combines with J gene TRBJ2-7, with unresolved D. The germline CDR1 and CDR2 sequences are SGHAT and FQNNGV. Between the trimmed V and J ends, which lost 2 bases and 1 base, there was a span of 6 bases. CDR3 length: 13 amino acids.

This clone was picked up a small number of times. The chain is built from TRBV6-6 and TRBJ1-2; D uncertain. V lost 2 bases to trimming and J lost 4 bases, with 11 bases between them. Germline assignment: CDR1 MNHNY and CDR2 SVGAGI (reference sequence). The CDR3 sequence is 14 residues long. The CDR3 DNA follows: TGTGCCAGCAGTTACGTCATCCCCAGCTATGGCTACACCTTC. It yields the protein CASSYVIPSYGYTF.

This clone appeared a few times. The chain carries TRBV4-1 and TRBJ2-3, with 9 positions matching TRBD2. There are 20 residues in the CDR3. V lost 4 bases to trimming and J lost 3 bases; unmatched junction nucleotides: 20. Per germline, CDR1 MGHRA and CDR2 YSYEKL. The CDR3 DNA sequence: TGCGCCAGCAGCCGCCTACTGGTGGTCGGCGGGGGGGCTGTGACAGATACGCAGTATTTT. Amino acid sequence: CASSRLLVVGGGAVTDTQYF.

The chain is built from TRBV5-1 and TRBJ2-3; 8 positions agree with TRBD2. The junction had 9 bases not matched to a gene; V was cut back by 0 bases and J by 6 bases. CDR3 length equals 16 residues. In germline, CDR1 is SGHRS, CDR2 YFSETQ. The CDR3 loop reads CASSLGRGGQGDTQYF. The DNA for the CDR3 is TGCGCCAGCAGCTTGGGCCGGGGGGGCCAGGGGGATACGCAGTATTTT.

This clone rates as medium-sized. The J gene is TRBJ1-2, the V gene TRBV13; D uncertain. Germline CDR1 and CDR2: PRHDT and FYEKMQ (reference sequence). V was trimmed by 0 bases and J by 4 bases, leaving 12 bases between them. The length of the CDR3 is 15 residues. The CDR3 nucleotides are TGTGCCAGCAGCTTAGGCCGTGGCGGGAGCTATGGCTACACCTTC. It encodes CASSLGRGGSYGYTF.

This clone was picked up a small number of times. The gene calls are TRBV5-4 and TRBJ2-2, with 9 nucleotides matching TRBD1. Germline assignment: CDR1 SGHNT and CDR2 YYREEE (reference sequence). The CDR3 covers 15 residues. Losses at the gene ends were 4 bases for V and 4 bases for J; bases not matched to a gene: 5. This chain's CDR3 is CASSPLTGGTGELFF. The CDR3 DNA reads TGTGCCAGCAGCCCGTTGACAGGGGGCACCGGGGAGCTGTTTTTT.